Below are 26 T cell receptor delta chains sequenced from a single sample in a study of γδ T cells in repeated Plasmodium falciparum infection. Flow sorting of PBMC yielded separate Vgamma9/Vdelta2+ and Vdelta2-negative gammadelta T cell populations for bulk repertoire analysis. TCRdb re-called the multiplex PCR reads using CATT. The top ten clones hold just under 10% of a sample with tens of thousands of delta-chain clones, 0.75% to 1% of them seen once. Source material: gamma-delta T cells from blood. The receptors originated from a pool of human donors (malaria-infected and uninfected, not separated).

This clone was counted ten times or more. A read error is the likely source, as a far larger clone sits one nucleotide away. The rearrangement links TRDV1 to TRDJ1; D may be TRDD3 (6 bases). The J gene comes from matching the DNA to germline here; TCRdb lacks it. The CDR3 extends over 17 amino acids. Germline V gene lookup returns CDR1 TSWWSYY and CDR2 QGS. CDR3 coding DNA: TGTGCCCTTGGGATCCCTCTCCTTATGCGGGGGAACGATAAACTCATCTTT. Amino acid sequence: CALGIPLLMRGNDKLIF.

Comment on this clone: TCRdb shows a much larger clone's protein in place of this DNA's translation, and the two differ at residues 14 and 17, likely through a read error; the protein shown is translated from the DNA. The CDR3 DNA follows: TGTGCTCTTGGGGAGACTTCCCGGTACTGGGGGATGGGGACACCGTACGCCGATAAACTCATCTTT. This codes for CALGETSRYWGMGTPYADKLIF. The rearrangement joins TRDV1 to TRDJ1; 10 nucleotides align to TRDD3. The germline gives CDR1 TSWWSYY, CDR2 QGS. This CDR3 contains 22 residues. V was pared by 3 bases and J by 3 bases, with 25 bases of the junction left unmatched.

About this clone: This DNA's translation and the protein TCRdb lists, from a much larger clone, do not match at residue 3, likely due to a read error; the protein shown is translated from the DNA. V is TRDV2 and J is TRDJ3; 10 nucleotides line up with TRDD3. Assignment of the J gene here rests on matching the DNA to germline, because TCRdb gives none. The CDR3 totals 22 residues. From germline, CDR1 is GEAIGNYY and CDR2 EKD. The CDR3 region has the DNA TGTGCCCGTGACACCGGACAGTACTGGGGGATGTTCGCTTCCTGGGACACCCGACAGATGTTTTTC. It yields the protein CARDTGQYWGMFASWDTRQMFF.

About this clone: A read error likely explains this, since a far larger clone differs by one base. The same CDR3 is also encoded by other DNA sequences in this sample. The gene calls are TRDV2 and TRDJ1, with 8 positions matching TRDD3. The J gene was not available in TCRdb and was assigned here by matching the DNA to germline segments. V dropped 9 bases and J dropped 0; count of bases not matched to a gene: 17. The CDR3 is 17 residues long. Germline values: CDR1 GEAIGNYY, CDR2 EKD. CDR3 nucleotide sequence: TGTGCCGGCCGACAATTACTGGGGGGGACTAACACCGATAAACTCATCTTT. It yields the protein CAGRQLLGGTNTDKLIF.

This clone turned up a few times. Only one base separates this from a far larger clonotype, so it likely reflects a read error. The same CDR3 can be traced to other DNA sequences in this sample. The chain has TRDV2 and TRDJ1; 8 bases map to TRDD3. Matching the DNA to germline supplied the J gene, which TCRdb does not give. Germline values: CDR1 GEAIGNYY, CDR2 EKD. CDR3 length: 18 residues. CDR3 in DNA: TGTGCCTGCGACACCGTCTCGGGATACGCGGGGTACACCGATAAACTCATCTTT. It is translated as CACDTVSGYAGYTDKLIF.

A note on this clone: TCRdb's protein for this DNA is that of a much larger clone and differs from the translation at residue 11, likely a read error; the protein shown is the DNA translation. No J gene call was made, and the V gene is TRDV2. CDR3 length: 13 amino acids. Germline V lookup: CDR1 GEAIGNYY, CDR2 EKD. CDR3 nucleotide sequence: TGTGCCTGTGACACCGGATTGGGCTGTAGACCCATCTTT. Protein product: CACDTGLGCRPIF.

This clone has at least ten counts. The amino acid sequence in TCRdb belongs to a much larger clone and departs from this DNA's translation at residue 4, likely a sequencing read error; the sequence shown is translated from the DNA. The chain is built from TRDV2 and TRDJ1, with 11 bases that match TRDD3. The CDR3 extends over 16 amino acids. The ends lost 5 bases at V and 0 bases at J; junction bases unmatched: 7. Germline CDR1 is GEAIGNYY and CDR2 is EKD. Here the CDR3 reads CACGTMGDTDTDKLIF. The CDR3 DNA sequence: TGTGCCTGTGGCACGATGGGGGATACGGACACCGATAAACTCATCTTT.

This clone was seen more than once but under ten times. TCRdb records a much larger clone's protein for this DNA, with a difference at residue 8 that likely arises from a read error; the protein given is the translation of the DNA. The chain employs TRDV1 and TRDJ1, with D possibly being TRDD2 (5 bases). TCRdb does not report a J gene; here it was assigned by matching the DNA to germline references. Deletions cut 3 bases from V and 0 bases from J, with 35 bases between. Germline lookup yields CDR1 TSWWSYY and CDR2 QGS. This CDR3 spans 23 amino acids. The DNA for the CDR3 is TGTGCTCTTGGGGACCCCCTCCCTACGGCCCCAACCTACGTCCATCAGTACACCGATAAACTCATCTTT. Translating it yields CALGDPLPTAPTYVHQYTDKLIF.

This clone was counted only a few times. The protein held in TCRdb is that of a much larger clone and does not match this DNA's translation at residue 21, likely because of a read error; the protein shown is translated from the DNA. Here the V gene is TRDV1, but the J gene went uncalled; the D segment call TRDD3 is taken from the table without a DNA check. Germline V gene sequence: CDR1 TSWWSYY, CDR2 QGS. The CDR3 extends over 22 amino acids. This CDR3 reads CALGEISAYASIYWGIPDKLTF. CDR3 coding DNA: TGTGCTCTTGGGGAAATTAGTGCTTACGCATCTATCTACTGGGGGATACCAGATAAACTCACCTTT.

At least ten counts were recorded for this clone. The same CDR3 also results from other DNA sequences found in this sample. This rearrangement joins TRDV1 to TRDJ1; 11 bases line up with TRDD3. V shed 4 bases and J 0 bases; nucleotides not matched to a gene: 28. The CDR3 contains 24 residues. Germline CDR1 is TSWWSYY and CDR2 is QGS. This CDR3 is CALGALILPPRHPWGIRYTDKLIF. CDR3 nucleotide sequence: TGTGCTCTTGGGGCCCTTATTCTTCCCCCTCGCCACCCTTGGGGGATACGATACACCGATAAACTCATCTTT.

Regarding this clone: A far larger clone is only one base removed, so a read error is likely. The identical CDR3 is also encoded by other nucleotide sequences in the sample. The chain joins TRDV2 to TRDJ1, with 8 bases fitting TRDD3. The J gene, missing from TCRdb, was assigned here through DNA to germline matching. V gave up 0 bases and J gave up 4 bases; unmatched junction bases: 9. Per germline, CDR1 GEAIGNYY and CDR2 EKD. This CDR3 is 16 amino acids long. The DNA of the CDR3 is TGTGCCTGTGACACCGCTACTGGGGGCTCCCTCGATAAACTCATCTTT. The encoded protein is CACDTATGGSLDKLIF.

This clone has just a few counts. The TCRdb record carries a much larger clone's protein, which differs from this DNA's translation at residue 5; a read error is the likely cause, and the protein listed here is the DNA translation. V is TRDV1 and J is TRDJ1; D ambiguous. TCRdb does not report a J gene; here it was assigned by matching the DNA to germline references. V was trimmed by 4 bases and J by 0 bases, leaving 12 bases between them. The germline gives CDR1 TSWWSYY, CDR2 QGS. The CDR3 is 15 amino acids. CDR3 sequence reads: CALGGPPAYTDKLIF. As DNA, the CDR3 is TGTGCTCTTGGGGGCCCCCCGGCGTACACCGATAAACTCATCTTT.

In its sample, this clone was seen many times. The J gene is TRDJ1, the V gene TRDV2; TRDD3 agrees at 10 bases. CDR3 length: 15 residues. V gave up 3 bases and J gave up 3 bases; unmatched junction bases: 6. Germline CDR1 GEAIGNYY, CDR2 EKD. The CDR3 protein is CACDARGGYADKLIF. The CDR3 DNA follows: TGTGCCTGTGACGCTCGGGGGGGATACGCCGATAAACTCATCTTT.

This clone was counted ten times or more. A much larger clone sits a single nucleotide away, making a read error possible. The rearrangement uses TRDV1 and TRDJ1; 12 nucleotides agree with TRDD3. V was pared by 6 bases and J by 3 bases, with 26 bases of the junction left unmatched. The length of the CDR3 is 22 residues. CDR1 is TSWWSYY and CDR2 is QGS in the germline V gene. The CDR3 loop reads CALGDFPSVRGVLGDTPDKLIF. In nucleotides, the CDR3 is TGTGCTCTTGGAGATTTCCCTTCTGTGAGGGGGGTACTGGGGGATACACCCGATAAACTCATCTTT.

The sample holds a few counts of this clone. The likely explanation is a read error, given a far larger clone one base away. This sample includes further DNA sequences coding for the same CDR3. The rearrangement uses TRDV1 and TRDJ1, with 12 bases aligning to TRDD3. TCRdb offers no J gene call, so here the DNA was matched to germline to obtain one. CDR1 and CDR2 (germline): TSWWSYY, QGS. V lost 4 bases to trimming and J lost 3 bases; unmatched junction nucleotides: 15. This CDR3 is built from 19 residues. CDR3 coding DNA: TGTGCTCTTGGGGGATGGTACTGGGGGATACCCGGTCCGTCCGATAAACTCATCTTT. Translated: CALGGWYWGIPGPSDKLIF.

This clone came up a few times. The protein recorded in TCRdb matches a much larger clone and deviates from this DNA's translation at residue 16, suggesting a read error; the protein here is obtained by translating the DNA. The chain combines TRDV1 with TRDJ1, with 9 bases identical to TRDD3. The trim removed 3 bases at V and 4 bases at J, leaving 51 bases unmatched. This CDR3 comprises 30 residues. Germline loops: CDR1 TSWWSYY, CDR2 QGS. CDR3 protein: CALGEIGRQDTFHFLHRRIWGITLLDKLIF. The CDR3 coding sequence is TGTGCTCTTGGGGAGATTGGCCGTCAAGATACCTTTCATTTCCTGCACCGGAGGATTTGGGGGATAACGTTACTCGATAAACTCATCTTT.

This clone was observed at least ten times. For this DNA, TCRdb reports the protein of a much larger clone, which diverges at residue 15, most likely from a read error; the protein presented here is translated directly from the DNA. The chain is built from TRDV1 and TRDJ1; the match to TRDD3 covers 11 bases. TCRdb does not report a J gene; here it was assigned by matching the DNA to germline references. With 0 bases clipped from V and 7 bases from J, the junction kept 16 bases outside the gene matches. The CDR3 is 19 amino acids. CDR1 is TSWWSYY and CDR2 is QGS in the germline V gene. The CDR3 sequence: CALGELGSWGIRDGGKLIF. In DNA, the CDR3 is TGTGCTCTTGGGGAACTGGGTTCTTGGGGGATACGAGACGGCGGTAAACTCATCTTT.

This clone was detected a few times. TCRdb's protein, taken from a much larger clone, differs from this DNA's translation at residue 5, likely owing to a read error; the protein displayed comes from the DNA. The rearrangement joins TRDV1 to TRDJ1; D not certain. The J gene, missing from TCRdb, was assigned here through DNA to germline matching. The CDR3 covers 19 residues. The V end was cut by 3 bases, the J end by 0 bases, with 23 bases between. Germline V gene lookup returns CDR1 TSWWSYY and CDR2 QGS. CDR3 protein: CALGDLPVYGFRNTDKLIF. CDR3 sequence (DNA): TGTGCTCTTGGGGACCTGCCGGTCTACGGTTTCCGGAACACCGATAAACTCATCTTT.

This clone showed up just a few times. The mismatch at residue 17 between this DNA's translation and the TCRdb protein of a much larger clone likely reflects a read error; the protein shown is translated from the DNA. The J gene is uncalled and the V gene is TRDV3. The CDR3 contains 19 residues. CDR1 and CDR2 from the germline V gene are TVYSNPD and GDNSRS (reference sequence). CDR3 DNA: TGTGCCATACGTGCTCATTCTGAATTGTGCGAAAGTGCCACCGATAAACACATCTTT. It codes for CAIRAHSELCESATDKHIF.

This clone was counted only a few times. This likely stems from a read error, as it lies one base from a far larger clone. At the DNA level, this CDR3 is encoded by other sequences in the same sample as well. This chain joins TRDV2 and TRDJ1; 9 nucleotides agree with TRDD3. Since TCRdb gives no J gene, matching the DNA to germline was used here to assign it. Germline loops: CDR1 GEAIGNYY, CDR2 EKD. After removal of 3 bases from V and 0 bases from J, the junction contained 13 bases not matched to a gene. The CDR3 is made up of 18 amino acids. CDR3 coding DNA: TGTGCCTGTGACCCGGTACTGGGGGACACTACTTACACCGATAAACTCATCTTT. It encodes CACDPVLGDTTYTDKLIF.

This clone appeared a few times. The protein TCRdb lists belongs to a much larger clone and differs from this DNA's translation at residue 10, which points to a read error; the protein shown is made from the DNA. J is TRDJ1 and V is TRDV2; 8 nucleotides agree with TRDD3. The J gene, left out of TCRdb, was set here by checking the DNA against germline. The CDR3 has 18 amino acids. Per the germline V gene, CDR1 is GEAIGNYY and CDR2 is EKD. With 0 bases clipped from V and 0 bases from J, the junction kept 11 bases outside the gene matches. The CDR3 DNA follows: TGTGCCTGTGACACCGGGATGGGGGATGCACCCCACACCGATAAACTCATCTTT. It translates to CACDTGMGDAPHTDKLIF.

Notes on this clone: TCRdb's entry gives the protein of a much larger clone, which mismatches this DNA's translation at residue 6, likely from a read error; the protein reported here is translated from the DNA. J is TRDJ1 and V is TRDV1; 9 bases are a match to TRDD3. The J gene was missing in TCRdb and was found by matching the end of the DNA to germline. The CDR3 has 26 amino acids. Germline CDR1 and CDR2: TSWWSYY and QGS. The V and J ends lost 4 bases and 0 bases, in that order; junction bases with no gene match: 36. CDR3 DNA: TGTGCTCTTGGGGCTTGCCCCGTAGTATGGCCGAGGCGTATACTGGGGGACCCTCCGTACACCGATAAACTCATCTTT. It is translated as CALGACPVVWPRRILGDPPYTDKLIF.

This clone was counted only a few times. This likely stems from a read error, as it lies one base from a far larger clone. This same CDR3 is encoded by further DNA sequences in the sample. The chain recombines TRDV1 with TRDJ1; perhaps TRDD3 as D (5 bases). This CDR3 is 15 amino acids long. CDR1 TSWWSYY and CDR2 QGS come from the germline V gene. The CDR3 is CALGEVTPYTDKLIF. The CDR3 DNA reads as TGTGCCCTTGGGGAAGTGACCCCTTACACCGATAAACTCATCTTT.

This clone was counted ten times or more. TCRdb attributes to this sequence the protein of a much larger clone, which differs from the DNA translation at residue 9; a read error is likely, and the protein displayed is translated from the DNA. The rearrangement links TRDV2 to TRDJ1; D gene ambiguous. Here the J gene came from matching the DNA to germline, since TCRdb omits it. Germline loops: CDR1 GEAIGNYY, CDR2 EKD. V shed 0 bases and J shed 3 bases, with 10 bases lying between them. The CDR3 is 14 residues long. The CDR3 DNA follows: TGTGCCTGTGACACCGTTTTGTACGCCGATAAACTCATCTTT. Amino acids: CACDTVLYADKLIF.

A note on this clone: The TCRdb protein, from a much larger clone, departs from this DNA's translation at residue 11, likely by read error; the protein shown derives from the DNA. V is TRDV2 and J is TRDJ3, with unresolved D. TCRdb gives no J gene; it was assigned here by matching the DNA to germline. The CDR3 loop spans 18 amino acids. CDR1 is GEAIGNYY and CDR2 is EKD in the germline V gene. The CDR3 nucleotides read TGTGCCTGTGACACCCGTGGTCCGGGCTCCCGGGACACCCGACAGATGTTTTTC. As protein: CACDTRGPGSRDTRQMFF.

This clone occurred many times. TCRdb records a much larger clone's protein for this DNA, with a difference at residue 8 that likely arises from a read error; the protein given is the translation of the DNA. The CDR3 loop reads CACDELGESSKLIF. The CDR3 DNA follows: TGTGCCTGTGACGAACTGGGGGAGTCGAGTAAACTCATCTTT. This chain links TRDV2 with TRDJ1; 9 bases fit TRDD3. The CDR3 spans 14 residues. Germline V gives CDR1 GEAIGNYY, CDR2 EKD. The V segment lost 3 bases and the J segment 7 bases; nucleotides outside the gene matches: 8.